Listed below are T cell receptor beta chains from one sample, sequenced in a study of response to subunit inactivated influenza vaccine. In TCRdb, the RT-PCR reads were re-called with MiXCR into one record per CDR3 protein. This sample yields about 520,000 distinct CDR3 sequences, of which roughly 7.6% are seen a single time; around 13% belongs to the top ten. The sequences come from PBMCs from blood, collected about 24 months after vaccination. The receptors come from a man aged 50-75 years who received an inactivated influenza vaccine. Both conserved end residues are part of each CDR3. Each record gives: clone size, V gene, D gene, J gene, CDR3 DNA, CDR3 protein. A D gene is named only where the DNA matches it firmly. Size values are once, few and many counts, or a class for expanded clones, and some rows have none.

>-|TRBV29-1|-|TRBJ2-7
TGCAGCGTTGAAGATGCCGCTAGGTCCTACGAGCAGTACTTC
CSVEDAARSYEQYF
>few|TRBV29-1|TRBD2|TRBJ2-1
TGCAGCGTGATACCGACTAGCGGGAGGGTCTACAATGAGCAGTTCTTC
CSVIPTSGRVYNEQFF
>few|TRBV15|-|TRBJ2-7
TGTGCCACCAGCAGAGTGCCGGAGGTCGAGCAGTACTTC
CATSRVPEVEQYF
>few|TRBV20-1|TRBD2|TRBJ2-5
TGCAGTGCTAGATTGCCTAGCGGGAAAGAGACCCAGTACTTC
CSARLPSGKETQYF
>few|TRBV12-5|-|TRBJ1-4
TGTGCTAGTGGTTTTATTCTCGGGTGTGACGCTGAAAAACTGTTTTTT
CASGFILGCDAEKLFF
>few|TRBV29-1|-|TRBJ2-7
TGCAGCGGCAGGGCAGCGAACTACGAGCAGTACTTC
CSGRAANYEQYF
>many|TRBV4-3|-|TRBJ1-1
TGCGCCAGCAGCCAGGACGACACCACTGAAGCTTTCTTT
CASSQDDTTEAFF
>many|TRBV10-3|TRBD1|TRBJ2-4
TGTGCCATCAGTGAGAGAACCGGGACAGGCCGTTCTGGTTCCGTTCAGTACTTC
CAISERTGTGRSGSVQYF
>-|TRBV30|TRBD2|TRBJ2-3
TGTGCCTGGAGCACACTAGCGGGAGATACGCAGTATTTT
CAWSTLAGDTQYF
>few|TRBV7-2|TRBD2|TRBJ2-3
TGTGCCAGCAGCACCGGACTAGTTACAGATACGCAGTATTTT
CASSTGLVTDTQYF
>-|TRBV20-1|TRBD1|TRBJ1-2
TGCAGTGCTCCGGGACAGGGGGCCACCTATGGCTACACCTTC
CSAPGQGATYGYTF
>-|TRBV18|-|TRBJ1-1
TGTGCCAGCTCACCACCCCGACAGACGACTGAAGCTTTCTTT
CASSPPRQTTEAFF
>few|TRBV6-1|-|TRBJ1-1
TGTGCCAGCAGCGCGACCATGAACACTGAAGCTTTCTTT
CASSATMNTEAFF
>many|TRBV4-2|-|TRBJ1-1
TGTGCCAGCAGCCAAGCGGGGGCCCCTAACACTGAAGCTTTCTTT
CASSQAGAPNTEAFF
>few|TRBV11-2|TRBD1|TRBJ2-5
TGTGCCAGCAGCTACGGACAGGCCCTACAAGAGACCCAGTACTTC
CASSYGQALQETQYF
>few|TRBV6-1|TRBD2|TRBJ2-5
TGTGCCAGCAGTCGCGCGAAACTGACTAGCGGCCAAGAGACCCAGTACTTC
CASSRAKLTSGQETQYF
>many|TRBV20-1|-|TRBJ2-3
TGCAGCGCCCCCGGGCACGGCACAGATACGCAGTATTTT
CSAPGHGTDTQYF
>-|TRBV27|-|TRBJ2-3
TGTGCCAGCAGTTTATGGCCCGGGTGGGACACAGATACGCAGTATTTT
CASSLWPGWDTDTQYF
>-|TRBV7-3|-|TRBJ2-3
TGTGCCAGCAGCCAGCACCAGGCGGTAGGCACAGATACGCAGTATTTT
CASSQHQAVGTDTQYF
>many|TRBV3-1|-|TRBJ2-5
TGTGCCAGCAGCCAAAGCTCTTATAGGGCCCTCTTTGGGACCCAGTACTTC
CASSQSSYRALFGTQYF
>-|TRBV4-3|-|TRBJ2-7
TGCGCCAGCAGCCAAGACTGGGACAACACCTACGAGCAGTACTTC
CASSQDWDNTYEQYF
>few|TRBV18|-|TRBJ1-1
TGTGCCAGCTCACAGACCTTCGACAGCGCTGAAGCTTTCTTT
CASSQTFDSAEAFF
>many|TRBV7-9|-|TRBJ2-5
TGTGCCAGCAGCTTAGAGGACGGACTCAGGGGGACCCAGTACTTC
CASSLEDGLRGTQYF
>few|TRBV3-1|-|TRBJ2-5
TGTGCCAGCAGCCAAGTCGGCCGGTTAGGGACCCAGTACTTC
CASSQVGRLGTQYF
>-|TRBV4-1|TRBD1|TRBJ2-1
TGCGCCAGCAGCCCAGTGGACAGGACCCTAGCCAATGAGCAGTTCTTC
CASSPVDRTLANEQFF